Presented here are 16 T cell receptor beta chains from one specimen sequenced in a study of T cell changes during pregnancy in multiple sclerosis. Assay: immunoSEQ multiplex PCR; the TCRdb copy retains only in-frame clones and omits some. The data show about 59,000 clones, about 95% seen once. Source: CD8+ T cells from peripheral blood mononuclear cells, taken after pregnancy. The receptors were gathered from a female donor with multiple sclerosis, enrolled in a pregnancy study.

This clone occurred once. The V gene is TRBV7-9, the J gene TRBJ2-2; possible D gene TRBD1, 5 bases. This CDR3 contains 14 residues. Trimming pared 9 bases from V and 0 bases from J, leaving 11 bases between. Germline CDR1 SEHNR, CDR2 FQNEAQ (reference sequence). CDR3 in DNA: TGTGCCAGGCCCCAGGGCTCGAACACCGGGGAGCTGTTTTTT. This encodes CARPQGSNTGELFF. Together with reference TRBV7-9 and TRBJ2-2, the CDR3 gives the full variable domain: DTGVSQNPRHKITKRGQNVTFRCDPISEHNRLYWYRQTLGQGPEFLTYFQNEAQLEKSRLLSDRFSAERPKGSFSTLEIQRTEQGDSAMYLCARPQGSNTGELFFGEGSRLTVL.

This chain links TRBV5-4 with TRBJ1-2; 11 bases are shared with TRBD1. Germline CDR1 reads SGHNT; CDR2 reads YYREEE (reference sequence). The ends lost 10 bases at V and 7 bases at J; junction bases unmatched: 9. CDR3 size: 13 residues. The DNA for the CDR3 is TGTGCCGCCAAAGGACAGGGGGCGCTTGGCTACACCTTC. Its protein product is CAAKGQGALGYTF.

The chain recombines TRBV6-4 with TRBJ2-1, with 14 positions matching TRBD2. From germline, CDR1 is MRHNA and CDR2 SNTAGT. The CDR3 sequence is 16 residues long. The junction had 4 bases not matched to a gene; V was cut back by 0 bases and J by 9 bases. The CDR3 is CASSDSGTSGSSEQFF. Here the CDR3 DNA reads TGTGCCAGCAGTGACTCGGGGACTAGCGGGAGTAGTGAGCAGTTCTTC.

The chain carries TRBV11-2 and TRBJ2-5, with 12 bases that match TRBD2. Looked up from germline, CDR1 is SGHAT and CDR2 is FQNNGV. CDR3 length: 17 amino acids. Trimming removed 4 bases from V and 1 base from J; junction bases left unmatched: 7. The CDR3 here is CASSSLLAGGFQETQYF. The CDR3 region has the DNA TGTGCCAGCAGCTCCCTTCTAGCGGGAGGGTTCCAAGAGACCCAGTACTTC. Drawing the rest from reference TRBV11-2 and TRBJ2-5, the complete variable domain is EAGVAQSPRYKIIEKRQSVAFWCNPISGHATLYWYQQILGQGPKLLIQFQNNGVVDDSQLPKDRFSAERLKGVDSTLKIQPAKLEDSAVYLCASSSLLAGGFQETQYFGPGTRLLVL.

The chain uses TRBV27 and TRBJ1-1; no clear D. Germline values: CDR1 MNHEY, CDR2 SMNVEV (reference sequence). The CDR3 spans 11 residues. The ends were cut back, 7 bases at V and 8 bases at J, with 11 bases in the middle. CDR3 nucleotide sequence: TGTGCCAGCACCCTAGGGAGGGAAGCTTTCTTT. Its translation is CASTLGREAFF.

This sequence joins TRBV4-1 and TRBJ2-3; D might be TRBD2 (6 bases). Trimming cost V 4 bases and J 1 base, with 9 bases left between them. The CDR3 spans 14 residues. Germline CDR1 is MGHRA and CDR2 is YSYEKL. The CDR3 DNA sequence: TGCGCCAGCAGCCCGGGACTCGGCACAGATACGCAGTATTTT. Protein product: CASSPGLGTDTQYF.

The CDR3: CASSQVRGSYEQYF. CDR3 nucleotide sequence: TGCGCCAGCAGCCAAGTTCGGGGATCCTACGAGCAGTACTTC. The rearrangement uses TRBV4-1 and TRBJ2-7; D might be TRBD2 (5 bases). Trimming left V 1 base short and J 1 base short, with 8 bases between. This CDR3 has 14 residues. Germline loops: CDR1 MGHRA, CDR2 YSYEKL.

V usage is TRBV13 and J usage is TRBJ1-1; possible D gene TRBD1, 6 bases. This CDR3 contains 15 residues. Germline V lookup: CDR1 PRHDT, CDR2 FYEKMQ (reference sequence). The germline V and J ends were trimmed by 2 bases and 2 bases, with 12 bases remaining between them. CDR3 residues: CASSLRGTPNTEAFF. The CDR3 coding sequence is TGTGCCAGCAGCTTAAGGGGGACACCTAACACTGAAGCTTTCTTT.

The chain joins TRBV19 to TRBJ1-5; D gene ambiguous. The CDR3 is made up of 13 amino acids. The V end lost 1 base, the J end lost 9 bases, and 10 bases lay between the germline ends. Germline assignment: CDR1 LNHDA and CDR2 SQIVND (reference sequence). As DNA, the CDR3 is TGTGCCAGTAGTATAGGGTACCCCGGGCCCCAGCATTTT. The encoded protein is CASSIGYPGPQHF.

The CDR3 DNA sequence: TGTGCCAGCACCCGGGGTACAGGGAAGAGGACTGAAGCTTTCTTT. It codes for CASTRGTGKRTEAFF. This chain joins TRBV28 and TRBJ1-1; D possibly corresponds to TRBD1 (6 bases). The CDR3 totals 15 residues. The germline V gene encodes CDR1 MDHEN and CDR2 SYDVKM. The V end was cut by 7 bases, the J end by 5 bases, with 20 bases between. Together with reference TRBV28 and TRBJ1-1, the CDR3 gives the full variable domain: DVKVTQSSRYLVKRTGEKVFLECVQDMDHENMFWYRQDPGLGLRLIYFSYDVKMKEKGDIPEGYSVSREKKERFSLILESASTNQTSMYLCASTRGTGKRTEAFFGQGTRLTVV.

CDR3 in DNA: TGTGCCAGCGGCCTCAGGGCCTACGAGCAGTACTTC. Amino acid sequence: CASGLRAYEQYF. This chain connects TRBV6-5 to TRBJ2-7; D might be TRBD1 (5 bases). In germline, CDR1 is MNHEY, CDR2 SVGAGI. Trimming stripped 8 bases from V and 2 bases from J, with 10 bases between. This CDR3 has 12 amino acids.

This chain joins TRBV9 and TRBJ1-4, with D possibly being TRBD1 (6 bases). CDR1 and CDR2 (germline): SGDLS, YYNGEE. The CDR3 runs to 15 residues. The V and J ends lost 0 bases and 3 bases respectively, with 9 bases between them. In nucleotides, the CDR3 is TGTGCCAGCAGCGTAGGAGGGGGTTCTAATGAAAAACTGTTTTTT. This codes for CASSVGGGSNEKLFF.

This chain uses TRBV29-1 with TRBJ1-1; D not resolved. The germline V gene has CDR1 SQVTM and CDR2 ANQGSEA. V lost 2 bases, J lost 7 bases, and 8 bases lay in between. The CDR3 has 11 residues. CDR3 sequence reads: CSVEQPSEAFF. The CDR3, as DNA: TGCAGCGTTGAACAGCCTAGTGAAGCTTTCTTT. Variable domain in full (rest from reference TRBV29-1 and TRBJ1-1): SAVISQKPSRDICQRGTSLTIQCQVDSQVTMMFWYRQQPGQSLTLIATANQGSEATYESGFVIDKFPISRPNLTFSTLTVSNMSPEDSSIYLCSVEQPSEAFFGQGTRLTVV.

The chain is built from TRBV27 and TRBJ2-7, with TRBD1 matching 9 bases. From germline, CDR1 is MNHEY and CDR2 SMNVEV (reference sequence). The CDR3 has 13 amino acids. V lost 5 bases and J lost 7; bases outside the gene matches: 6. The CDR3 region has the DNA TGTGCCAGCAGTCTCGGGACAGGGAGGGAGCAGTACTTC. This translates into CASSLGTGREQYF.

In DNA, the CDR3 is TGTGCCATCAGTGTGGGACAGGGCGTCAACACTGAAGCTTTCTTT. Its protein product is CAISVGQGVNTEAFF. V gene TRBV10-3 combines with J gene TRBJ1-1; 9 nucleotides line up with TRBD1. Germline V CDR1 and CDR2: ENHRY, SYGVKD. The CDR3 consists of 15 residues. V lost 4 bases and J lost 2; bases outside the gene matches: 5.

This clone was recorded once. The chain employs TRBV4-1 and TRBJ2-1, with TRBD2 as a possible D gene (6 bases). V was clipped by 1 base and J by 6 bases, with 7 bases between them. The CDR3 has 13 amino acids. Germline-derived CDR1 and CDR2 are MGHRA and YSYEKL. Here the CDR3 DNA reads TGCGCCAGCAGCCAAGCTAGCGTCAATGAGCAGTTCTTC. Its protein is CASSQASVNEQFF.